A single sample is the source of the 11 T cell receptor beta chains below, sequenced in a study of human T cells and chemical hapten exposure. In TCRdb, the RACE reads were re-called with MiXCR into one record per CDR3 protein. The table records more than 90,000 distinct CDR3 sequences, about 10% of them present only once. The time point denotes: patch test 1, 2 weeks after DPC sensitization. Treatment specified: therapeutic diphenylcyclopropenone sensitization with weekly scalp DPC. The sample in question was whole blood, obtained in connection with sensitization to the hapten diphenylcyclopropenone (DPC). These TCRs come from a man in his forties with alopecia areata. Some clones in this sample may be carry-over from other donors' samples.

The rearrangement joins TRBV3-1 to TRBJ1-2; D is ambiguous. Germline V lookup: CDR1 LGHDT, CDR2 YNNKEL (reference sequence). The CDR3 sequence is 15 residues long. Deletions cut 0 bases from V and 7 bases from J, with 15 bases between. Written as DNA, the CDR3 is TGTGCCAGCAGCCAAGACTCCCCGGGTAAGGGTGGCTACACCTTC. Translation gives CASSQDSPGKGGYTF.

This clonotype was counted between two and nine times. This rearrangement joins TRBV20-1 to TRBJ1-4; D might be TRBD1 (5 bases). The V gene lost 0 bases and the J gene lost 5 bases, with 10 bases spanning the gap. This CDR3 has 14 amino acids. The germline V gene has CDR1 DFQATT and CDR2 SNEGSKA (reference sequence). The CDR3 is CSARDPRGNEKLFF. DNA for the CDR3: TGCAGTGCTAGAGATCCCCGGGGCAATGAAAAACTGTTTTTT.

This clonotype was seen repeatedly, ten times or more. The J gene is TRBJ1-2, the V gene TRBV30; D is perhaps TRBD1 (6 bases). Germline assignment: CDR1 GTSNPN and CDR2 SVGIG (reference sequence). V was trimmed by 6 bases and J by 8 bases, leaving 13 bases between them. The CDR3 contains 11 residues. The DNA for the CDR3 is TGTGCCTGCAACAGGGAGTTCGGCTACACCTTC. This translates into CACNREFGYTF.

J is TRBJ2-2 and V is TRBV19; D gene unclear. Germline assignment: CDR1 LNHDA and CDR2 SQIVND (reference sequence). Trimming removed 2 bases from V and 4 bases from J, with 11 bases in between. The CDR3 is 15 amino acids. CDR3 loop: CASSILSWGTGELFF. In DNA form, the CDR3 reads TGTGCCAGTAGTATATTGTCTTGGGGCACCGGGGAGCTGTTTTTT.

This clonotype was seen more than once but under ten times. V and J are TRBV7-2 and TRBJ2-3; D remains ambiguous. CDR3 length equals 13 residues. Trimming left V 1 base short and J 9 bases short, with 11 bases between. Looked up from germline, CDR1 is SGHTA and CDR2 is FQGNSA. The CDR3 region is CASSLVVLWTQYF. The CDR3 bases are TGTGCCAGCAGCTTAGTGGTGCTCTGGACGCAGTATTTT. Full variable domain (missing parts from reference TRBV7-2 and TRBJ2-3): GAGVSQSPSNKVTEKGKDVELRCDPISGHTALYWYRQSLGQGLEFLIYFQGNSAPDKSGLPSDRFSAERTGGSVSTLTIQRTQQEDSAVYLCASSLVVLWTQYFGPGTRLTVL.

In this sample, this clonotype turned up a few times. This chain links TRBV5-1 with TRBJ2-5, with TRBD1 identical over 9 bases. With 0 bases clipped from V and 0 bases from J, the junction kept 3 bases outside the gene matches. Germline V gene data show CDR1 as SGHRS and CDR2 as YFSETQ. The CDR3 sequence is 16 residues long. CDR3 sequence: CASSLEGQGYQETQYF. The CDR3 bases are TGCGCCAGCAGCTTGGAGGGACAGGGATACCAAGAGACCCAGTACTTC.

A word on this clonotype: Being one base from a much bigger clone, this may be a read error. The J gene is TRBJ1-2, the V gene TRBV4-1; D not certain. Trimming shortened V by 0 bases and J by 2 bases, and 4 bases separated the two germline ends. The CDR3 length is 13 residues. Germline V gene sequence: CDR1 MGHRA, CDR2 YSYEKL. This CDR3 is CASSQELNYGYTF. The CDR3, as DNA: TGCGCCAGCAGCCAAGAGCTGAACTATGGCTACACCTTC.

DNA for the CDR3: TGTGCCAGCAGCCTCCTACTAGCGGAGAAATACAATGAGCAGTTCTTC. It codes for CASSLLLAEKYNEQFF. This chain connects TRBV7-9 to TRBJ2-1, with 8 bases aligning to TRBD2. Trimming at V came to 5 bases and at J to 4 bases, leaving 10 bases not matched to a gene. The CDR3 is 16 residues long. Germline values: CDR1 SEHNR, CDR2 FQNEAQ (reference sequence).

The gene calls are TRBV9 and TRBJ2-1; TRBD2 matches 9 bases. Losses at the gene ends were 4 bases for V and 13 bases for J; bases not matched to a gene: 12. CDR1 and CDR2 from the germline V gene are SGDLS and YYNGEE. This CDR3 is built from 14 residues. The DNA for the CDR3 is TGTGCCAGCAGCCCAGGACTAGCGTCCCTGAGTCAGTTCTTC. Translation: CASSPGLASLSQFF.

The chain combines TRBV30 with TRBJ1-5; D might be TRBD1 (5 bases). Germline V lookup: CDR1 GTSNPN, CDR2 SVGIG (reference sequence). This CDR3 comprises 14 residues. The V gene lost 1 base and the J gene lost 1 base, with 8 bases spanning the gap. Written as DNA, the CDR3 is TGTGCCTGGAGTGACCAGGGAAGCAATCAGCCCCAGCATTTT. It codes for CAWSDQGSNQPQHF.

The chain combines TRBV7-2 with TRBJ2-1; no reliable D call. This CDR3 region has 18 residues. The germline CDR1 and CDR2 sequences are SGHTA and FQGNSA. V lost 4 bases and J lost 1, with 20 bases in between. The CDR3 bases are TGTGCCAGCAGCTCCAGAAGAGTCCTCGGTTCATCCTACAATGAGCAGTTCTTC. It translates to CASSSRRVLGSSYNEQFF. Full variable domain (outside the CDR3, taken from reference TRBV7-2 and TRBJ2-1): GAGVSQSPSNKVTEKGKDVELRCDPISGHTALYWYRQSLGQGLEFLIYFQGNSAPDKSGLPSDRFSAERTGGSVSTLTIQRTQQEDSAVYLCASSSRRVLGSSYNEQFFGPGTRLTVL.